The 17 T cell receptor beta chains given below trace back to one sample, sequenced in a study of naive CD8 T cells in extremely preterm neonates. Method: immunoSEQ multiplex PCR; TCRdb's copy keeps in-frame clones and lacks some. The sample lists roughly 5,300 clones; 97% were seen once. The source material was naive CD8+ T cells from blood. The receptors were gathered from a human donor in good health.

The chain carries TRBV2 and TRBJ1-3; D ambiguous. V was cut by 8 bases and J by 0 bases, with 14 bases left in between. Germline assignment: CDR1 SNHLY and CDR2 FYNNEI. CDR3 size: 15 residues. In DNA form, the CDR3 reads TGTGCCAGCGCCACATCAGGATACTCTGGAAACACCATATATTTT. Protein product: CASATSGYSGNTIYF.

The chain couples TRBV5-1 to TRBJ2-7; tentatively, D is TRBD2 (6 bases). Germline CDR1 is SGHRS and CDR2 is YFSETQ. V lost 3 bases to trimming and J lost 6 bases, with 10 bases between them. The CDR3 is 12 residues long. The CDR3: CASSWETSEQYF. Written as DNA, the CDR3 is TGCGCCAGCAGCTGGGAGACTAGCGAGCAGTACTTC.

The genes are TRBV6-5 and TRBJ2-1; TRBD2 matches 9 bases. The CDR3 sequence is 15 residues long. Per germline, CDR1 MNHEY and CDR2 SVGAGI. The V segment lost 4 bases and the J segment 0 bases; nucleotides outside the gene matches: 1. The CDR3 loop is CASSFSGSSYNEQFF. The DNA of the CDR3 is TGTGCCAGCAGTTTTAGCGGGAGCTCCTACAATGAGCAGTTCTTC.

This sequence joins TRBV6-1 and TRBJ1-2; 7 bases map to TRBD1. Unmatched junction bases numbered 13, after V lost 2 bases and J lost 7 bases. The CDR3 runs 16 residues. The germline V gene has CDR1 MNHNS and CDR2 SASEGT. This CDR3 is CASSEFIGDRASGYTF. The CDR3 DNA reads as TGTGCCAGCAGTGAATTTATTGGTGACAGGGCGAGTGGCTACACCTTC.

The chain couples TRBV30 to TRBJ1-5; 8 bases match TRBD1. This CDR3 is built from 15 residues. Germline lookup yields CDR1 GTSNPN and CDR2 SVGIG (reference sequence). The junction had 7 bases not matched to a gene; V was cut back by 0 bases and J by 6 bases. In nucleotides, the CDR3 is TGTGCCTGGAGTGTGGGGCAGGGGGCAGTTCAGCCCCAGCATTTT. Its translation is CAWSVGQGAVQPQHF.

V is TRBV13 and J is TRBJ2-4; a weak D match, TRBD2 (5 bases). The V gene's germline CDR1 is PRHDT and CDR2 FYEKMQ (reference sequence). The CDR3 is 15 amino acids. V lost 5 bases to trimming and J lost 7 bases, with 18 bases between them. The DNA for the CDR3 is TGTGCCAGCAGCGCGCCCGGGGAGCGGCGTAACATTCAGTACTTC. As protein: CASSAPGERRNIQYF.

The rearrangement joins TRBV7-2 to TRBJ2-7, with a possible D match to TRBD1 (6 bases). Deletions cut 2 bases from V and 2 bases from J, with 10 bases between. The CDR3 sequence is 14 residues long. Germline V CDR1 and CDR2: SGHTA, FQGNSA. For the CDR3, the DNA is TGTGCCAGCAGCTTAAAAGGACAGCCCTACGAGCAGTACTTC. Translation: CASSLKGQPYEQYF.

The chain combines TRBV9 with TRBJ2-5; the D gene is possibly TRBD2 (6 bases). CDR1 is SGDLS and CDR2 is YYNGEE in the germline V gene. V was trimmed by 0 bases and J by 2 bases, leaving 11 bases between them. The CDR3 has 15 residues. CDR3 nucleotides: TGTGCCAGCAGCGTAGTAGGACTACCTCAAGAGACCCAGTACTTC. This translates into CASSVVGLPQETQYF.

The rearrangement links TRBV4-1 to TRBJ2-7, with D possibly being TRBD1 (5 bases). This CDR3 spans 16 amino acids. Germline lookup yields CDR1 MGHRA and CDR2 YSYEKL. Trimming shortened V by 4 bases and J by 1 base, and 17 bases separated the two germline ends. CDR3 in amino acids: CASSRRPDIPSYEQYF. The CDR3 nucleotides are TGCGCCAGCAGCCGAAGACCGGACATACCTTCCTACGAGCAGTACTTC.

This chain uses TRBV29-1 with TRBJ2-2; D is unresolved. The CDR3 consists of 14 residues. The ends were cut back, 1 base at V and 4 bases at J, with 10 bases in the middle. Per the germline V gene, CDR1 is SQVTM and CDR2 is ANQGSEA. CDR3 sequence (DNA): TGCAGCGTTGAAGTAGGAGTCGGCACCGGGGAGCTGTTTTTT. Translated, it gives CSVEVGVGTGELFF.

The chain employs TRBV4-1 and TRBJ2-1; TRBD1 matches at 7 bases. The J segment lost 1 base and the V segment lost 0 bases, leaving 15 bases of the junction unmatched. Germline V gives CDR1 MGHRA, CDR2 YSYEKL. The CDR3 has 20 residues. CDR3 DNA: TGCGCCAGCAGCCAAGAATCGAACAGGGGAAATCTAGGTTCCTACAATGAGCAGTTCTTC. Amino acids: CASSQESNRGNLGSYNEQFF.

The chain couples TRBV5-3 to TRBJ2-5, with TRBD1 matching 9 bases. TRBV5-3 is an ORF for which the function is uncertain. Trimming removed 0 bases from V and 3 bases from J; junction bases left unmatched: 18. The CDR3 loop spans 20 amino acids. The CDR3 bases are TGTGCCAGAAGCTTGGGATCAGTTCGGGACAGGGAGGGATCGGAAGAGACCCAGTACTTC. Its translation is CARSLGSVRDREGSEETQYF.

This sequence joins TRBV27 and TRBJ1-2; D unresolved. The germline V gene encodes CDR1 MNHEY and CDR2 SMNVEV (reference sequence). The ends were cut back, 5 bases at V and 4 bases at J, with 14 bases in the middle. This CDR3 has 14 amino acids. The CDR3 DNA follows: TGTGCCAGCAGTCCTGGGAGCCTTCTCTATGGCTACACCTTC. Protein sequence: CASSPGSLLYGYTF.

This clone was recorded only once. The chain couples TRBV9 to TRBJ2-4, with TRBD2 matching 9 bases. Trimming took 4 bases from V and 7 from J; bases not matched to a gene: 15. The CDR3 is 17 residues long. Germline values: CDR1 SGDLS, CDR2 YYNGEE. CDR3 sequence (DNA): TGTGCCAGCAGCCCAGGGGGAGCGGGAGGAGTTTTGAACATTCAGTACTTC. Translating it yields CASSPGGAGGVLNIQYF.

The chain links TRBV15 to TRBJ1-3; 8 bases agree with TRBD1. The CDR3 is 16 amino acids. Per the germline V gene, CDR1 is LNHNV and CDR2 is YYDKDF (reference sequence). Losses at the gene ends were 1 base for V and 2 bases for J; bases not matched to a gene: 4. CDR3 in amino acids: CATSRALTGAGNTIYF. DNA of the CDR3: TGTGCCACCAGCAGAGCCTTGACAGGGGCTGGAAACACCATATATTTT.

This clone was picked up a small number of times. The chain recombines TRBV15 with TRBJ2-2; unclear D gene. The CDR3 length is 13 residues. The ends were cut back, 3 bases at V and 5 bases at J, with 7 bases in the middle. CDR1 LNHNV and CDR2 YYDKDF come from the germline V gene (reference sequence). The CDR3 DNA reads TGTGCCACCAGCAGCACAAGTACCGGGGAGCTGTTTTTT. This translates into CATSSTSTGELFF.

This clone showed up just once. V usage is TRBV5-1 and J usage is TRBJ2-7; 12 bases align to TRBD1. V lost 2 bases and J lost 1; bases outside the gene matches: 13. Germline loops: CDR1 SGHRS, CDR2 YFSETQ. The CDR3 is 19 residues long. CDR3 region: CASSFESGTGGKSSYEQYF. In nucleotides, the CDR3 is TGCGCCAGCAGCTTCGAATCCGGGACAGGGGGCAAGTCGTCCTACGAGCAGTACTTC.